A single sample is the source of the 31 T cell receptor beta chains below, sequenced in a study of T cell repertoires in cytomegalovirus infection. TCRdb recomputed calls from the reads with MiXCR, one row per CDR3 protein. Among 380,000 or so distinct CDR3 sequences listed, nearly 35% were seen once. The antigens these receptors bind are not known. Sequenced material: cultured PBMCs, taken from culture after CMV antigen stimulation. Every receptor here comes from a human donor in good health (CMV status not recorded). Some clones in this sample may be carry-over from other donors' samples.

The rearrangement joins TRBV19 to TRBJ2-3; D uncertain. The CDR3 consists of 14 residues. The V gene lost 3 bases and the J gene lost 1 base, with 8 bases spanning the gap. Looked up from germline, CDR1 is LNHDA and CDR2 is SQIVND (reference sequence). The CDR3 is CASSIGIGTDTQYF. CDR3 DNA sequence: TGTGCCAGTAGTATCGGTATAGGCACAGATACGCAGTATTTT.

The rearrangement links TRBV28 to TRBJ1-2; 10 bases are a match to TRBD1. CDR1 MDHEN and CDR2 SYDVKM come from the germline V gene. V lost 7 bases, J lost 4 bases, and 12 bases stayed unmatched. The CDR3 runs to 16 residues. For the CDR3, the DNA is TGTGCCAGCACCCTGGGGGCGGGACAGGGGATCTATGGCTACACCTTC. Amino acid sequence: CASTLGAGQGIYGYTF.

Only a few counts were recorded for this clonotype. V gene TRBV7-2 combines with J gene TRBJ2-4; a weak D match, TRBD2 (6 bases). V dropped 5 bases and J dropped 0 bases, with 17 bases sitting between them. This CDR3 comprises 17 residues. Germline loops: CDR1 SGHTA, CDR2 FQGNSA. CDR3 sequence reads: CASSPPRGGLAKNIQYF. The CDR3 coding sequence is TGTGCCAGCAGCCCCCCACGTGGGGGGTTAGCCAAAAACATTCAGTACTTC.

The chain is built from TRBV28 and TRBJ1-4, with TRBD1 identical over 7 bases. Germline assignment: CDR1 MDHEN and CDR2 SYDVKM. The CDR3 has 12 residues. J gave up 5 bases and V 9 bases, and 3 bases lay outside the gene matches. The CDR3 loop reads CARTGKNEKLFF. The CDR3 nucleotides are TGTGCCAGGACAGGGAAAAATGAAAAACTGTTTTTT. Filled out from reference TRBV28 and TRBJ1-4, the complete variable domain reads DVKVTQSSRYLVKRTGEKVFLECVQDMDHENMFWYRQDPGLGLRLIYFSYDVKMKEKGDIPEGYSVSREKKERFSLILESASTNQTSMYLCARTGKNEKLFFGSGTQLSVL.

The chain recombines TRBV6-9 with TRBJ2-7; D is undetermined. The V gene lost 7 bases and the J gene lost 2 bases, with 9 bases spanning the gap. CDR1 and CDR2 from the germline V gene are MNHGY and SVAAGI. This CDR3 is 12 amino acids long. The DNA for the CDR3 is TGTGCCAGCACTATTCCCCCCTACGAGCAGTACTTC. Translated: CASTIPPYEQYF.

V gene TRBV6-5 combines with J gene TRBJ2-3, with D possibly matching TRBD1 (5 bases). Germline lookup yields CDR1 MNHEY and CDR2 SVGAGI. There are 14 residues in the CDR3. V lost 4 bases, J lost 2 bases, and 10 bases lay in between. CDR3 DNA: TGTGCCAGCAGTTTCCCCGGACACACAGATACGCAGTATTTT. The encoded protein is CASSFPGHTDTQYF.

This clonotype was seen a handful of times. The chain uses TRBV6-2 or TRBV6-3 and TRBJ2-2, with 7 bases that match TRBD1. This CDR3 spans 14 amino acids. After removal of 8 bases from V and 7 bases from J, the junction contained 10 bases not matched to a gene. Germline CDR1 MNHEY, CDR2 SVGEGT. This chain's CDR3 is CASGKTGAIGELFF. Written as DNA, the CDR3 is TGTGCCAGCGGAAAAACAGGGGCTATCGGGGAGCTGTTTTTT.

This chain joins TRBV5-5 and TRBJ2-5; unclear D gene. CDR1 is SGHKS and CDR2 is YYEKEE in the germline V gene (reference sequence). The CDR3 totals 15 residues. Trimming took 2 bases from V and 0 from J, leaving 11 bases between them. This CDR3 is CASSLMNLYQETQYF. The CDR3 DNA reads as TGTGCCAGCAGCTTAATGAATCTGTACCAAGAGACCCAGTACTTC.

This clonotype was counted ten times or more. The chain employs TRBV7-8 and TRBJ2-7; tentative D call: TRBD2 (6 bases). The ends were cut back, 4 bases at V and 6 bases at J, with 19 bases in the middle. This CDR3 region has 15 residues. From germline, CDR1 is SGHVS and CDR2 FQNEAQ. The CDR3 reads CASSSAAGWGGEQYF. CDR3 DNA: TGTGCCAGCAGCTCGGCGGCGGGGTGGGGAGGCGAGCAGTACTTC.

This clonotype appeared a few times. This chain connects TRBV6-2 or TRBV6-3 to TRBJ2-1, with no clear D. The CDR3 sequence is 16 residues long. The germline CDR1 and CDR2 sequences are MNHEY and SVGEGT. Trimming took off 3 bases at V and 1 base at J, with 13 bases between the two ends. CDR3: CASSYYMTGSYNEQFF. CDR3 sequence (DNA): TGTGCCAGCAGTTATTATATGACCGGGTCCTACAATGAGCAGTTCTTC.

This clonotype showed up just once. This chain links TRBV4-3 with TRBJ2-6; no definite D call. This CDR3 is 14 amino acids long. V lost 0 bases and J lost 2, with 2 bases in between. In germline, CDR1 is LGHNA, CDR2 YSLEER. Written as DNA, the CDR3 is TGCGCCAGCAGCCAAGACACTGGGGCCAACGTCCTGACTTTC. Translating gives CASSQDTGANVLTF.

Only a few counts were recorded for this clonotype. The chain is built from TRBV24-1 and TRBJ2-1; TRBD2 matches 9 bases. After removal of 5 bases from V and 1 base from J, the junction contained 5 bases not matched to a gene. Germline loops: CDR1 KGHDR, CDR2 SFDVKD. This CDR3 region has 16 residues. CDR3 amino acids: CATSGLAGESYNEQFF. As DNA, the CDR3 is TGTGCCACCAGTGGATTAGCGGGAGAGTCCTACAATGAGCAGTTCTTC.

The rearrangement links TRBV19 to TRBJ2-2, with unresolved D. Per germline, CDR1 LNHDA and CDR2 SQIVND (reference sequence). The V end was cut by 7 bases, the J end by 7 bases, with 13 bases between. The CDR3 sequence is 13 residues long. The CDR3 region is CASKDEWHGELFF. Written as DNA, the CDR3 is TGTGCCAGTAAAGATGAGTGGCACGGGGAGCTGTTTTTT.

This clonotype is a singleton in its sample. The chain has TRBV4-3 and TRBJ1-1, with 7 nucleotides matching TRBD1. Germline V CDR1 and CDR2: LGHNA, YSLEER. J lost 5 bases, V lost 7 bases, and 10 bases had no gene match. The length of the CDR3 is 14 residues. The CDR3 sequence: CASTPTTGRTEAFF. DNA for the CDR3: TGCGCCAGCACTCCAACGACAGGGCGGACTGAAGCTTTCTTT.

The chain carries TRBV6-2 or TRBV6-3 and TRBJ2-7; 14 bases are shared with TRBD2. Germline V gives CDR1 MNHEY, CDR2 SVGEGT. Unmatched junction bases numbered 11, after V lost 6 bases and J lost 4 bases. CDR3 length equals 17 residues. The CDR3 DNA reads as TGTGCCAGCAGCCATCAGACTAGCGGGAGGGCCAGGTACGAGCAGTACTTC. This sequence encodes CASSHQTSGRARYEQYF.

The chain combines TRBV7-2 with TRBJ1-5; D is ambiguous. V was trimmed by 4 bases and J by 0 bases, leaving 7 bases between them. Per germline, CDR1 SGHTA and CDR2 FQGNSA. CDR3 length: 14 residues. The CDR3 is CASSSLNSNQPQHF. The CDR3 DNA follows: TGTGCCAGCAGCTCCCTTAATAGCAATCAGCCCCAGCATTTT.

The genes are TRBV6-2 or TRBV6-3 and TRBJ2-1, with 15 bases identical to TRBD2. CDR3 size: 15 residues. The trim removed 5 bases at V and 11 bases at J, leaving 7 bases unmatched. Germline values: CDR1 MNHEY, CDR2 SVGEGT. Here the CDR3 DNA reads TGTGCCAGCAGTGTAAGGACTAGCGGGAGGGCTAAGCAGTTCTTC. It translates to CASSVRTSGRAKQFF.

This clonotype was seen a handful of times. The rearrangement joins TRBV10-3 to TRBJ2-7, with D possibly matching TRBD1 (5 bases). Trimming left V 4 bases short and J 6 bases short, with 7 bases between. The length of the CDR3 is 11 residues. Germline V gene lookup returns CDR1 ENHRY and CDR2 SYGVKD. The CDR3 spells CAISGGAEQYF. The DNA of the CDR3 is TGTGCCATCAGTGGTGGGGCCGAGCAGTACTTC.

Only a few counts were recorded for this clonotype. The CDR3 reads CASSLISGGWAFF. The CDR3, as DNA: TGTGCCAGCAGTTTAATTTCTGGGGGGTGGGCTTTCTTT. The chain joins TRBV12-3 or TRBV12-4 to TRBJ1-1; perhaps TRBD1 as D (5 bases). V was trimmed by 2 bases and J by 11 bases, leaving 15 bases between them. The length of the CDR3 is 13 residues.

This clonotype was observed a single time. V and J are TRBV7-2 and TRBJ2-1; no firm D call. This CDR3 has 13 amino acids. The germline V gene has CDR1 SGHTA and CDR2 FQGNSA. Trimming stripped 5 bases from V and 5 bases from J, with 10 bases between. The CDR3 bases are TGTGCCAGCAGCCTGCAGATAAACAATGAGCAGTTCTTC. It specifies CASSLQINNEQFF. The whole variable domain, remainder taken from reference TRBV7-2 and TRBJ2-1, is GAGVSQSPSNKVTEKGKDVELRCDPISGHTALYWYRQSLGQGLEFLIYFQGNSAPDKSGLPSDRFSAERTGGSVSTLTIQRTQQEDSAVYLCASSLQINNEQFFGPGTRLTVL.

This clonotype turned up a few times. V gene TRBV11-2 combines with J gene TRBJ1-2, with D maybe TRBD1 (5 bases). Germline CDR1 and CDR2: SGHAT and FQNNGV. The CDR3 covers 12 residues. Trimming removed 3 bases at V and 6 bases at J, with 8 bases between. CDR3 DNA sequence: TGTGCCAGCAGCTTGGGGGGAAATGGCTACACCTTC. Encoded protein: CASSLGGNGYTF.

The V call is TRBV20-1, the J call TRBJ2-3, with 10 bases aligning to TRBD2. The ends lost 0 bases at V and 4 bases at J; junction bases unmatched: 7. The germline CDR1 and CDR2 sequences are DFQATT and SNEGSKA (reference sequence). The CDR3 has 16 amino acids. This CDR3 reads CSARDSLAGESDTQYF. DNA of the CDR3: TGCAGTGCTAGAGATTCCCTAGCGGGAGAGTCAGATACGCAGTATTTT.

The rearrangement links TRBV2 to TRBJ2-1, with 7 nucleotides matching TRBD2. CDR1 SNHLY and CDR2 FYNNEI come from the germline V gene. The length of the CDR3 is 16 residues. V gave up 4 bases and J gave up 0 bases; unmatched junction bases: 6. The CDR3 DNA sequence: TGTGCCAGCAGTGGAGCGGGACCTGTCTCCTACAATGAGCAGTTCTTC. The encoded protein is CASSGAGPVSYNEQFF.

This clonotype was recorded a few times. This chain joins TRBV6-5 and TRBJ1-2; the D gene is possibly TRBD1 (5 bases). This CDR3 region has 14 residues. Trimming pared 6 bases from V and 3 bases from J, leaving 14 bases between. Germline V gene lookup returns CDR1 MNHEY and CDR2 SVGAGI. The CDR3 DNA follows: TGTGCCAGCAGCCCTGCAGGGATTTACTATGGCTACACCTTC. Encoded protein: CASSPAGIYYGYTF.

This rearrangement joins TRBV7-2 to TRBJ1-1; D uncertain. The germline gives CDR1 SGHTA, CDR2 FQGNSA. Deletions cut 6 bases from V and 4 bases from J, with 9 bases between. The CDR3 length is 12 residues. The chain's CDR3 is CASRLGSTEAFF. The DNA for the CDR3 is TGTGCCAGCAGACTAGGGAGCACTGAAGCTTTCTTT.

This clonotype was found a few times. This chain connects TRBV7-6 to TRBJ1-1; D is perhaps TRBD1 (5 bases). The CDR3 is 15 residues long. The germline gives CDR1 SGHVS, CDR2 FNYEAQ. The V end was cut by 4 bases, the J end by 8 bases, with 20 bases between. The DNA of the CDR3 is TGTGCCAGCAGCTCGTTAGGGACGGGGAAAATGGAAGCTTTCTTT. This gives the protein CASSSLGTGKMEAFF.

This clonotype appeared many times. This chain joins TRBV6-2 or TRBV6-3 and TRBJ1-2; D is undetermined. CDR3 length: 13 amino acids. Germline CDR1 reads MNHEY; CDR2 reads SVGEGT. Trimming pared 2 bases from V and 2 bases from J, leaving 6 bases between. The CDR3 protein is CASSYQGNYGYTF. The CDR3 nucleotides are TGTGCCAGCAGTTACCAAGGAAACTATGGCTACACCTTC.

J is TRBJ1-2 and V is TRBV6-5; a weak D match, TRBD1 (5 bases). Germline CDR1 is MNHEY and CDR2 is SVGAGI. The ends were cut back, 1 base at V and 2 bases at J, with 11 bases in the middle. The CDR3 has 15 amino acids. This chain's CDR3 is CASSYLGGTNYGYTF. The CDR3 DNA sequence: TGTGCCAGCAGTTACTTGGGCGGGACGAACTATGGCTACACCTTC.

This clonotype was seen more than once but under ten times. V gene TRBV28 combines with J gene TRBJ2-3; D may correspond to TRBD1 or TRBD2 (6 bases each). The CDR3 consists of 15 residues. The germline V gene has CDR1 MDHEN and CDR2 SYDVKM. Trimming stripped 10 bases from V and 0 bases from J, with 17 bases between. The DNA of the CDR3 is TGTGCCACCCATTTGGGGGCGGGGAGCACAGATACGCAGTATTTT. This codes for CATHLGAGSTDTQYF.

As DNA, the CDR3 is TGTGCCAGCAGCTCTTCCGGGACAGGAGGGAACATTCAGTACTTC. Translation: CASSSSGTGGNIQYF. The rearrangement uses TRBV7-2 and TRBJ2-4, with 8 positions matching TRBD1. There are 15 residues in the CDR3. The germline CDR1 and CDR2 sequences are SGHTA and FQGNSA. Trimming cost V 4 bases and J 7 bases; bases outside gene matches: 9. Variable domain in full (rest from reference TRBV7-2 and TRBJ2-4): GAGVSQSPSNKVTEKGKDVELRCDPISGHTALYWYRQSLGQGLEFLIYFQGNSAPDKSGLPSDRFSAERTGGSVSTLTIQRTQQEDSAVYLCASSSSGTGGNIQYFGAGTRLSVL.

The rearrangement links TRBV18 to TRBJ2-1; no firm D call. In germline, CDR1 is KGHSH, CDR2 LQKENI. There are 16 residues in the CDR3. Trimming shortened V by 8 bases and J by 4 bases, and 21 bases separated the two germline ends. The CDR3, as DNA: TGTGCCAGCAACCAAAATATTAGGAACCCTTACAATGAGCAGTTCTTC. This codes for CASNQNIRNPYNEQFF.